This TCR beta chain was observed in a study of CD8 T cells in ankylosing spondylitis. TCRdb re-derived calls from the 5' RACE reads in MiXCR, one entry per CDR3 protein. The sample carries approximately 540,000 distinct CDR3 sequences, roughly 13% recorded once. This clonotype was observed many times. The antigen remains unidentified. Study-wide findings and caveats: A TCR beta motif of fewer than 10 highly homologous variants seemed to mark ankylosing spondylitis blood.

The CDR3 is 13 residues long. V was shortened by 3 bases and J by 0 bases, with 6 bases between the two germline ends. Germline-derived CDR1 and CDR2 are SGHRS and YFSETQ. The sample comprised blood, either unsorted or a sorted T cell fraction (not recorded which). The sequence came from a male donor with ankylosing spondylitis. The chain combines TRBV5-1 with TRBJ1-1; D unresolved. CDR3 DNA sequence: TGCGCCAGCAGCTCTATGATGAACACTGAAGCTTTCTTT. Amino acid sequence: CASSSMMNTEAFF.